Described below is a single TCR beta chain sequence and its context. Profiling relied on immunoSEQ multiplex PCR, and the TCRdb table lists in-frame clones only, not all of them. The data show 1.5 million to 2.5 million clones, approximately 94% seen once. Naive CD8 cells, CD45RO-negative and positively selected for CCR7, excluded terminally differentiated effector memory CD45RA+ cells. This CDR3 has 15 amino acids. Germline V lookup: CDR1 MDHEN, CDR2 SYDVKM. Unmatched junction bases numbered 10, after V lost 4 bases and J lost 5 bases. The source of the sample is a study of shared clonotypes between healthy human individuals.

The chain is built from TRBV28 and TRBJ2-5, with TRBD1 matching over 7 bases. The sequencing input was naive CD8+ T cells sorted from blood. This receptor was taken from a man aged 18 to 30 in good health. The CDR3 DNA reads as TGTGCCAGCAGTTCCGACAGGGCGCCGGGGGAGACCCAGTACTTC. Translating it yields CASSSDRAPGETQYF.